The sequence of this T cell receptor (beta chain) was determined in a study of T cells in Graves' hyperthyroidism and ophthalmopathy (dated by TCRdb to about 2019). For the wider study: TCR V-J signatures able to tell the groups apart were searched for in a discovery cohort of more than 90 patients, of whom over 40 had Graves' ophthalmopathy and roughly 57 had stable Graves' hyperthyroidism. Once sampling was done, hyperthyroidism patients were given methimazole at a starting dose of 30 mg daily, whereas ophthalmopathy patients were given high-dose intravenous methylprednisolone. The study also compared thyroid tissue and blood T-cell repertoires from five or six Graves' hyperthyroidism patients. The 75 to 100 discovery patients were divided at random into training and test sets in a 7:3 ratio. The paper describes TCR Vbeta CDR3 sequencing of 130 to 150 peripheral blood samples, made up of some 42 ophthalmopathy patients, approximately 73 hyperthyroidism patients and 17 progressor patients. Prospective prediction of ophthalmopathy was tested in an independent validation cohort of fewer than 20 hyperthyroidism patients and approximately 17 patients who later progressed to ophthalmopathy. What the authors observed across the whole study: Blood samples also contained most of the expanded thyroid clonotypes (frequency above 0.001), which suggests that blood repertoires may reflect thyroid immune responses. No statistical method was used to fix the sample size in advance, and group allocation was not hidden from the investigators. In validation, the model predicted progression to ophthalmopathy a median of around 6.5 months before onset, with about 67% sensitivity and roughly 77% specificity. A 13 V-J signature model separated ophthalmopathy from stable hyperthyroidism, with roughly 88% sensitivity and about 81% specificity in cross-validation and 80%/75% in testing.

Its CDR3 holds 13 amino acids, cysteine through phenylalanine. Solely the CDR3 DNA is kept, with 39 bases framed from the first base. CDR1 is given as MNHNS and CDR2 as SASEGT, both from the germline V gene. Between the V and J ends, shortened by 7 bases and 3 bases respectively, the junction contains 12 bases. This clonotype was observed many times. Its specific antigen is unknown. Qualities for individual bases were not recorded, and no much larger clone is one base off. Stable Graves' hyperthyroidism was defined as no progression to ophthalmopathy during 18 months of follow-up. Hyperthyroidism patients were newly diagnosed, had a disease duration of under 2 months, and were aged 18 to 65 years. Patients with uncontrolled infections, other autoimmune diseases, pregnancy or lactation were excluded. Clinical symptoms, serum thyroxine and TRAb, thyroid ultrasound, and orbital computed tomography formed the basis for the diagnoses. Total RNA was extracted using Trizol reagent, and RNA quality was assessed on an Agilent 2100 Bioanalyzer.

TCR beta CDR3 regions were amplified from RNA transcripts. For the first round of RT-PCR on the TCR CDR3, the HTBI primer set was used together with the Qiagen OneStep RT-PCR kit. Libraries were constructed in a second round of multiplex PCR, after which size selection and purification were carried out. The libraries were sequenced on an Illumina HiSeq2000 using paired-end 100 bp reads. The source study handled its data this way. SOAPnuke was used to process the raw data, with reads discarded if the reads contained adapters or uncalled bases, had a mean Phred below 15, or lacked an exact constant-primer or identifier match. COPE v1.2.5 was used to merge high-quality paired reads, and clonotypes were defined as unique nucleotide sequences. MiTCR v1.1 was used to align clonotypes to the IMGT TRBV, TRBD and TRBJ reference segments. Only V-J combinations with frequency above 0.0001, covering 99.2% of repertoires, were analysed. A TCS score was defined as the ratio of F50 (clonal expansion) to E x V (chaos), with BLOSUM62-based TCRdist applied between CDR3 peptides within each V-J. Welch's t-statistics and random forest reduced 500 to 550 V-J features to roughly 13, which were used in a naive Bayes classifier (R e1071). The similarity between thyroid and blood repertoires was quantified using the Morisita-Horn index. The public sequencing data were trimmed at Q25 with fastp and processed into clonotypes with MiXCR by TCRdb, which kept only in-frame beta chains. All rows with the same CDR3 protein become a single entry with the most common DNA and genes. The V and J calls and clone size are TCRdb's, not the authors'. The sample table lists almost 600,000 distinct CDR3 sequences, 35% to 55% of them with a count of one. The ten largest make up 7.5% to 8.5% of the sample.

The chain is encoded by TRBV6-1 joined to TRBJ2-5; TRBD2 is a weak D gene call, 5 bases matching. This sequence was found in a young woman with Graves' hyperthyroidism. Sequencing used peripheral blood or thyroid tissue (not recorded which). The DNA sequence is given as TGTGCCAGCACCAAAGGGAGAGAAGAGACCCAGTACTTC. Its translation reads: CASTKGREETQYF.